This T cell receptor beta chain came from a study of blood T cell repertoires in COVID-19. Background on the study: The United States, Italy and Spain were the sources of the acute and convalescent COVID-19 samples.

Clones were read by immunoSEQ multiplex PCR, and TCRdb kept only the in-frame ones, dropping some. The data contain under 300,000 clones, roughly 80% of them singletons. Ages ranged from roughly 18 to 95 years, with residence in fewer than 25 US areas. Two negative PCRs, clearance, or symptom resolution were required of recovered Cohort 3 donors. V dropped 3 bases and J dropped 7; count of bases not matched to a gene: 3. CDR1 and CDR2 (germline): DFQATT, SNEGSKA (reference sequence). The CDR3 consists of 12 residues. The rearrangement links TRBV20-1 to TRBJ2-1; 7 nucleotides line up with TRBD2. The sample comprised PBMCs or T cells enriched from blood (not recorded which). This TCR was recovered from a man aged 45-65 years who had recovered from COVID-19. The CDR3: CSASWGGNEQFF. The CDR3 coding sequence is TGCAGTGCTAGTTGGGGGGGGAATGAGCAGTTCTTC.